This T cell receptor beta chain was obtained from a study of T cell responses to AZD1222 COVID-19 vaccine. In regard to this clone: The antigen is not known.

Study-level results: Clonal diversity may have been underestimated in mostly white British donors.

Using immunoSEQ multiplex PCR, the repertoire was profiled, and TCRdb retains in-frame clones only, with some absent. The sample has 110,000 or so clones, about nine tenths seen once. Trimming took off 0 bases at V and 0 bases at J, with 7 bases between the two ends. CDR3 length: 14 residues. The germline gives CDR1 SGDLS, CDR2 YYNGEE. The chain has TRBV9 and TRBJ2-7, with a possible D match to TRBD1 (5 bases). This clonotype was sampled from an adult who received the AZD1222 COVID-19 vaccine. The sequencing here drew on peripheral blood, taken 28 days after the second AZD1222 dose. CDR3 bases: TGTGCCAGCAGCGTAGGACAGAGCTCCTACGAGCAGTACTTC. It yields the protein CASSVGQSSYEQYF.